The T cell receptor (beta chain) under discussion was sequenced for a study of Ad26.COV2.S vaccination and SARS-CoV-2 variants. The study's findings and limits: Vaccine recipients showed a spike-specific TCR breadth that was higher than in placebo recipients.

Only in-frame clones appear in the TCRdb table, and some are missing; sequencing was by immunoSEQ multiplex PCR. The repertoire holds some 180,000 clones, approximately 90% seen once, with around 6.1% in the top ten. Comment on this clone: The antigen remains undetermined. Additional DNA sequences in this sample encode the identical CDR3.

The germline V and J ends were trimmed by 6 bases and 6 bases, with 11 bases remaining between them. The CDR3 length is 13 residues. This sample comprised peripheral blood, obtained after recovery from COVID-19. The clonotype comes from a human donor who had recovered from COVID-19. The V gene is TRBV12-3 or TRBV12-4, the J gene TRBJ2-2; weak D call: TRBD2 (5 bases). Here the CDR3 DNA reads TGTGCCAGCAGCCTGGGAGAGGCCGGGGAGCTGTTTTTT. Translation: CASSLGEAGELFF.